The T cell receptor beta chain described here comes from a study of cytotoxic CD8 clonotypes in ibrutinib-treated CLL. Study-wide results and limits: Measured clonality at baseline was greater than in age-matched healthy donors and tracked with circulating CD8+ T-cell counts.

From germline, CDR1 is MGHDK and CDR2 SYGVNS. Trimming left V 3 bases short and J 1 base short, with 3 bases between. This CDR3 has 12 amino acids. Deep sequencing aimed at 1 in 200,000 to 1 in 1 million T cells' resolution. Profiled with immunoSEQ multiplex PCR; TCRdb holds only in-frame clones, not every one. Of tens of thousands of clones in the sample, 80% are singletons; the top ten hold roughly 7.7%. Only a few counts were recorded for this clone. Its specificity is unknown. The sequence derives from a human donor with chronic lymphocytic leukemia. Here the sequenced sample was PBMCs, taken at disease progression, from a patient treated with ibrutinib. The genes are TRBV25-1 and TRBJ2-5; D is undetermined. CDR3 protein: CASSELQETQYF. CDR3 DNA sequence: TGTGCCAGCAGTGAGCTCCAAGAGACCCAGTACTTC. Based on the CDR3 plus reference TRBV25-1 and TRBJ2-5, the full variable domain is EADIYQTPRYLVIGTGKKITLECSQTMGHDKMYWYQQDPGMELHLIHYSYGVNSTEKGDLSSESTVSRIRTEHFPLTLESARPSHTSQYLCASSELQETQYFGPGTRLLVL.